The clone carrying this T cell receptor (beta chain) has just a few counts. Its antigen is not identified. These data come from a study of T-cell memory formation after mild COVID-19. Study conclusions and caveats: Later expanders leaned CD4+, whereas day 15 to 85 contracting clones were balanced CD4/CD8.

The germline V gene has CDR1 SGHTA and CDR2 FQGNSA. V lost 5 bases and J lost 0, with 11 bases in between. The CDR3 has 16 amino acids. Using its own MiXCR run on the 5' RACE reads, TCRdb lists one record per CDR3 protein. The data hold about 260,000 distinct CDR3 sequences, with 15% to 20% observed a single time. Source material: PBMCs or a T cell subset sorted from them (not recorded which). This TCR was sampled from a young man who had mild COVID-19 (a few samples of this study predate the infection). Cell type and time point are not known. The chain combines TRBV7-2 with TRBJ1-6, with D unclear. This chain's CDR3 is CASSPQRGSYNSPLHF. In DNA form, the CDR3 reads TGTGCCAGCAGCCCCCAGCGGGGCTCCTATAATTCACCCCTCCACTTT.